The source of this T cell receptor (beta chain) is a study of beta chain features in type 1 diabetes. Study information: Age, gender and cell yields were similar between patients and healthy donors.

V lost 5 bases and J lost 2, with 11 bases in between. The germline CDR1 and CDR2 sequences are GTSNPN and SVGIG (reference sequence). This CDR3 has 13 residues. Study observations and caveats: There was a moderate but significant shortening of TCRB CDR3s in all four CD4+ subsets of Type 1 diabetes patients. Fewer insertions but more deletions were seen at VDJ junctions in type 1 diabetes patients.

Expressed TCRB transcripts were sequenced after all isolated RNA was converted to cDNA. An average of about 3.5 million reads was obtained for naive, central memory and regulatory T cell samples. Some clones are missing from TCRdb's copy, which holds only in-frame ones; the method was immunoSEQ multiplex PCR. The table has a few hundred thousand clones, 25% to 30% seen once. Turning to this clone: Antigen unknown.

This sequence joins TRBV30 and TRBJ2-3, with D perhaps given as TRBD1 or TRBD2 (5 bases each). The sequenced sample consisted of central memory CD4+ T cells from blood. The sequence came from a man aged 30 to 39 in good health. CDR3 DNA sequence: TGTGCCTGGGGAAGAGGGACCACAGATACGCAGTATTTT. Translated, it gives CAWGRGTTDTQYF.